A selection of T cell receptor beta chains follows, all from one sample in a study of blood T cells in healthy people across ages. Each CDR3 protein is one row after TCRdb ran MiXCR on the 5' RACE reads. The table has around 1.5 million distinct CDR3 sequences, 42% seen once. Specimen: blood. These receptors came from a woman between 18 and 29 years old in good health. The CDR3 runs from the conserved cysteine through the conserved F or W. The D gene is left open where the match is weak. For some rows the clone size is stated as once, few or many, or as a class when expanded; others skip it.

j_call clone_size d_call v_call cdr3_nt cdr3_aa
TRBJ2-7 few NA TRBV20-1 TGCAGTGCTCGCAGGACTACCGTCCACGAGCAGTACTTC CSARRTTVHEQYF
TRBJ2-3 NA NA TRBV27 TGTGCCAGCAGTTTGGGGGACCACGGTGCATATACGCAGTATTTT CASSLGDHGAYTQYF
TRBJ2-1 NA NA TRBV12-3/TRBV12-4 TGTGCCAGCAGTCCCGACTTAGGCGACTCCTACAATGAGCAGTTCTTC CASSPDLGDSYNEQFF
TRBJ1-2 few TRBD1 TRBV12-3/TRBV12-4 TGTGCCAGCAGTTTACCCCCAGGGGGTCCTGGCTACACCTTC CASSLPPGGPGYTF
TRBJ1-5 few TRBD1 TRBV10-3 TGTGCCATCAGTGTCGACAGGGCCAATCAGCCCCAGCATTTT CAISVDRANQPQHF
TRBJ2-1 NA TRBD2 TRBV29-1 TGCAGCGTTGCCGGGTTGGCTAGCGGACACAATGAGCAGTTCTTC CSVAGLASGHNEQFF
TRBJ1-1 few NA TRBV4-2 TGTGCCAGCAGCCAAGCCCAGGGAATGAACACTGAAGCTTTCTTT CASSQAQGMNTEAFF
TRBJ2-2 NA TRBD2 TRBV7-2 TGTGCCAGCAGCGTTAGGAGCGGGGCGAACACCGGGGAGCTGTTTTTT CASSVRSGANTGELFF
TRBJ2-1 NA NA TRBV20-1 TGCAGTGCTAGAGGTGGGGCAGGGCATTGGGATGAGCAGTTCTTC CSARGGAGHWDEQFF
TRBJ1-1 NA NA TRBV29-1 TGCAGCGTTGTAAGGCCCATGAACACTGAAGCTTTCTTT CSVVRPMNTEAFF
TRBJ2-7 NA TRBD2 TRBV14 TGTGCCAGCAGCCAAGATCTGGGGAGCGGGAGAACCTACGAGCAGTACTTC CASSQDLGSGRTYEQYF
TRBJ2-7 NA NA TRBV16 TGTGCCAGCAGCCAGTCCCAAGGGGTCTACGAGCAGTGCTTC CASSQSQGVYEQCF
TRBJ2-1 NA TRBD2 TRBV6-1 TGTGCCAGCAGGGCTAGCGGGAGTGGATACAATGAGCAGTTCTTC CASRASGSGYNEQFF
TRBJ2-5 few TRBD1 TRBV28 TGTGCCAGCAGTCCGCGGACAGGGTGGACCCAAGAGACCCAGTACTTC CASSPRTGWTQETQYF
TRBJ2-5 NA TRBD2 TRBV6-1 TGTGCCAGCAAATCCGGGACTAGCGGGAGAGAGACCCAGTACTTC CASKSGTSGRETQYF
TRBJ2-4 NA TRBD1 TRBV7-9 TGTGCCAGCAGCTTTCGACAGGGTTTAAACAATGAGCAGTACTTC CASSFRQGLNNEQYF
TRBJ2-3 NA NA TRBV20-1 TGCAGTACTAGAGCACAGGGAGCGAGGGGGGATACGCAGTATTTT CSTRAQGARGDTQYF
TRBJ2-1 NA NA TRBV12-3/TRBV12-4 TGTGCCAGCAGTCCAGGGACCAATGGCCAAGAGACCCAGTTCTTC CASSPGTNGQETQFF
TRBJ2-4 NA TRBD1 TRBV12-3/TRBV12-4 TGTGCCAGCAGTATAGACAGGGGGTCCAAAAACATTCAGTACTTC CASSIDRGSKNIQYF
TRBJ2-4 NA NA TRBV2 TGTGCCAGCTCCGGGCGCGGGGACATTCAGTACTTC CASSGRGDIQYF
TRBJ2-1 NA TRBD1 TRBV28 TGTGCCAGCAGACCCTGGGACAGCGGTCACAATGAGCAGTTCTTC CASRPWDSGHNEQFF
TRBJ2-7 NA TRBD2 TRBV29-1 TGCAGCGTTGAATATAGCGGGAGGTACGATGAGCAGTACTTC CSVEYSGRYDEQYF